This T cell receptor beta chain was found in a study of human T cells and chemical hapten exposure. Study details: Slight differences in pooled library volume were the main source of varying TCR yields across samples.

For this clonotype: The antigen is not known.

This CDR3 is built from 16 residues. Losses at the gene ends were 5 bases for V and 5 bases for J; bases not matched to a gene: 11. Germline CDR1 is MDHEN and CDR2 is SYDVKM. Study-wide points: Having alopecia, the donors may differ immunologically from healthy people.

Time point specified: patch test 2, 6 weeks after DPC sensitization. The treatment denotes: therapeutic diphenylcyclopropenone sensitization with weekly scalp DPC. The study enrolled 18 to 70-year-old alopecia patients suitable for DPC. Unique molecular identifiers were affixed to discrete cDNA molecules within the library. MiXCR was run by TCRdb on the RACE reads, yielding one entry per CDR3 protein. Here the sample spans more than 110,000 distinct CDR3 sequences, approximately 12% being singletons. This receptor was obtained from a woman in her forties or fifties with alopecia areata. Some clones in this sample may be carry-over from other donors' samples. Here the sequenced sample was whole blood, taken in connection with sensitization to the hapten diphenylcyclopropenone (DPC). This chain uses TRBV28 with TRBJ2-4; 8 bases line up with TRBD2. DNA for the CDR3: TGTGCCAGCAGTATCTCCCCGGGGGGGGCGCAAAACATTCAGTACTTC. Translating gives CASSISPGGAQNIQYF.